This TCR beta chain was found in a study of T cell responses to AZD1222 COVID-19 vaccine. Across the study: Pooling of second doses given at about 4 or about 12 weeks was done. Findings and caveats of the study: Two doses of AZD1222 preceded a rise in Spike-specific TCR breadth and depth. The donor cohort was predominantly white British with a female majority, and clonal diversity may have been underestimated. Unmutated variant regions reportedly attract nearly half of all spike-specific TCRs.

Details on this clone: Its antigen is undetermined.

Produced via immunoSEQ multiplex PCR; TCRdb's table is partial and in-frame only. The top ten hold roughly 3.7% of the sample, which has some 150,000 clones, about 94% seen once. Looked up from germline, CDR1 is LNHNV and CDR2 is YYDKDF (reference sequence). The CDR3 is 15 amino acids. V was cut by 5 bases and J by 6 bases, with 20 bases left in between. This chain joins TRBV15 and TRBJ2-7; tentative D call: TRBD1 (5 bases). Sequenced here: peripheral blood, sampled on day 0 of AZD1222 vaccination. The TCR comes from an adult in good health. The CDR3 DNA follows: TGTGCCACCAGCTTCGAACAGGCAGGGTCCGGCGAGCAGTACTTC. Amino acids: CATSFEQAGSGEQYF.